Described below is a single T cell receptor (beta chain) sequence and its context. Its specificity is not known. The sample comes from a study of cytomegalovirus exposure and HLA in healthy donors. The germline V gene has CDR1 LGHNA and CDR2 YNFKEQ. The CDR3 runs to 14 residues. V lost 2 bases and J lost 10, with 14 bases in between. Everyone who donated was a healthy bone marrow donor. Study results and limitations: In a later analysis, across HLA loci, associated TCR counts were highest for DRB1, lowest for HLA-C. It was only CMV serostatus that was available as immune exposure information. Several of the most significant clusters appeared, in a later analysis, to be linked to common viral pathogens.

This PCR relied on a set of 60 Vbeta primers and 13 Jbeta primers. The data were produced by immunoSEQ multiplex PCR, yet TCRdb's version contains in-frame clones alone and is incomplete. The sample consists of around 200,000 clones, approximately 78% of them appearing once. The specimen was PBMCs. The receptor comes from a woman between 18 and 30 years old in good health and CMV-seronegative. This chain links TRBV4-2 with TRBJ1-4; TRBD1 is a possible D gene (5 bases). CDR3 nucleotide sequence: TGTGCCAGCAGCCAACGGGAGGGGAGGGGAAAACTGTTTTTT. Amino acids: CASSQREGRGKLFF.